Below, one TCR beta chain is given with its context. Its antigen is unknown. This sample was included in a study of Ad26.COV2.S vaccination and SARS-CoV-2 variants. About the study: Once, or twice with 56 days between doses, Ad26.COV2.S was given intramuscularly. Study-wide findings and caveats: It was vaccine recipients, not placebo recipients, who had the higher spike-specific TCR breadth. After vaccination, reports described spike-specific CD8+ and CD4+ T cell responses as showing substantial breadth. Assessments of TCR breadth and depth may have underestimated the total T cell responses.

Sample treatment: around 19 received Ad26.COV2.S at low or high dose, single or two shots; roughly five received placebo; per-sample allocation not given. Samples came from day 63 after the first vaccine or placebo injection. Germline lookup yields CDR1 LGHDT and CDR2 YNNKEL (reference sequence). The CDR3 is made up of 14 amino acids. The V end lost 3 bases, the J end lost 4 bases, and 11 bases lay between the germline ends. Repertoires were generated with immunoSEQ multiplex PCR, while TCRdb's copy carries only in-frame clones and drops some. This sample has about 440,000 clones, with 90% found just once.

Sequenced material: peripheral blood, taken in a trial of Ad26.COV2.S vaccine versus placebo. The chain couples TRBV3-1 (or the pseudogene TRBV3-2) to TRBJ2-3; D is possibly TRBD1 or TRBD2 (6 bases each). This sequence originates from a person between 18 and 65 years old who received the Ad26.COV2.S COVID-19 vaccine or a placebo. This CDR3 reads CASSQGGASDTQYF. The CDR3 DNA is TGTGCCAGCAGCCAGGGGGGCGCTTCAGATACGCAGTATTTT.